Listed here are 21 T cell receptor beta chains from one sample, sequenced in a study of cytomegalovirus exposure and HLA in healthy donors. TCRdb's table, derived via immunoSEQ multiplex PCR, lists solely in-frame clones and lacks some. The data contain approximately 150,000 clones, about nine tenths of them singletons. Sequenced: PBMCs. All receptors derive from a man younger than 30 in good health and CMV-seronegative.

This clone was counted a few times. This CDR3 is CASSSQGYYEQYF. DNA of the CDR3: TGTGCCAGCAGTTCCCAGGGTTACTACGAGCAGTACTTC. The J gene is TRBJ2-7, the V gene TRBV6-5, with D possibly matching TRBD1 (5 bases). V was cut by 4 bases and J by 3 bases, with 10 bases left in between. Germline lookup yields CDR1 MNHEY and CDR2 SVGAGI. The CDR3 length is 13 residues.

The chain carries TRBV5-6 and TRBJ2-5, with TRBD2 matching over 8 bases. Per germline, CDR1 SGHDT and CDR2 YYEEEE. The CDR3 runs to 16 residues. Trimming cost V 1 base and J 1 base; bases outside gene matches: 6. The CDR3 loop is CASSLRLAGLQETQYF. In DNA, the CDR3 is TGTGCCAGCAGCTTGCGCTTAGCGGGGCTCCAAGAGACCCAGTACTTC.

CDR3 sequence (DNA): TGCGCCAGCAGCCAAGTTTTGCAGGCTGATCAGCCCCAGCATTTT. Translated: CASSQVLQADQPQHF. V usage is TRBV4-1 and J usage is TRBJ1-5; D gene ambiguous. Between the trimmed V and J ends, which lost 1 base and 5 bases, there was a span of 12 bases. CDR1 and CDR2 from the germline V gene are MGHRA and YSYEKL. The CDR3 is made up of 15 amino acids.

In the case of this clone: A read error may produce the germline difference seen at one junction end. This chain uses TRBV15 with TRBJ2-7, with D tentatively TRBD1 (6 bases). The germline CDR1 and CDR2 sequences are LNHNV and YYDKDF (reference sequence). The length of the CDR3 is 13 residues. The CDR3 sequence is CATSSDSYEQGIF. The DNA for the CDR3 is TGTGCCACCAGCAGCGATTCATACGAGCAGGGGATCTTC.

The chain has TRBV6-1 and TRBJ2-5, with TRBD1 matching over 9 bases. The CDR3 is 14 amino acids. Trimming at V came to 6 bases and at J to 4 bases, leaving 6 bases not matched to a gene. Per germline, CDR1 MNHNS and CDR2 SASEGT. CDR3 bases: TGTGCCAGCAGAACAACAGGGGGCCCAGAGACCCAGTACTTC. As protein: CASRTTGGPETQYF.

V and J are TRBV7-9 and TRBJ2-5, with D hard to call. Trimming removed 5 bases at V and 0 bases at J, with 10 bases between. The CDR3 has 14 amino acids. The germline V gene has CDR1 SEHNR and CDR2 FQNEAQ (reference sequence). The DNA of the CDR3 is TGTGCCAGCAGCCAACAGAAGTACCAAGAGACCCAGTACTTC. This sequence encodes CASSQQKYQETQYF.

The chain joins TRBV6-5 to TRBJ2-1; TRBD2 agrees at 12 bases. J lost 7 bases, V lost 6 bases, and 7 bases had no gene match. The germline CDR1 and CDR2 sequences are MNHEY and SVGAGI. This CDR3 spans 15 amino acids. CDR3 sequence: CASRPGLAGGNEQFF. The CDR3 DNA reads TGTGCCAGCAGACCCGGCCTAGCGGGAGGGAATGAGCAGTTCTTC.

The chain employs TRBV19 and TRBJ1-1; 9 bases agree with TRBD1. The CDR3 length is 14 residues. J was trimmed by 4 bases and V by 5 bases; bases with no gene match: 5. CDR1 LNHDA and CDR2 SQIVND come from the germline V gene (reference sequence). Here the CDR3 DNA reads TGTGCCAGTAGTCCCCGGGACAGGGTCACTGAAGCTTTCTTT. It is translated as CASSPRDRVTEAFF.

The chain joins TRBV7-9 to TRBJ1-3; maybe TRBD1 (5 bases). V lost 5 bases and J 0 bases, leaving 11 bases between the germline ends. The germline CDR1 and CDR2 sequences are SEHNR and FQNEAQ (reference sequence). The CDR3 runs 15 residues. This CDR3 reads CASSIRQSSGNTIYF. The CDR3 nucleotides read TGTGCCAGCAGCATCAGACAGAGCTCTGGAAACACCATATATTTT.

In nucleotides, the CDR3 is TGTGCCTGGAGTGTACAGGGGAGTCAGCCCCAGCATTTT. It encodes CAWSVQGSQPQHF. The rearrangement links TRBV30 to TRBJ1-5; TRBD1 matches at 7 bases. The trim removed 0 bases at V and 6 bases at J, leaving 2 bases unmatched. The germline CDR1 and CDR2 sequences are GTSNPN and SVGIG (reference sequence). This CDR3 has 13 amino acids.

V is TRBV7-9 and J is TRBJ2-2, with 7 bases identical to TRBD1. The CDR3 covers 16 residues. Germline V gene lookup returns CDR1 SEHNR and CDR2 FQNEAQ (reference sequence). V lost 4 bases and J lost 0; bases outside the gene matches: 5. As DNA, the CDR3 is TGTGCCAGCAGCTCGGGACAGCACGCGAACACCGGGGAGCTGTTTTTT. Amino acid sequence: CASSSGQHANTGELFF.

This chain links TRBV27 with TRBJ2-1; 10 nucleotides line up with TRBD2. The CDR3 covers 14 residues. The junction had 7 bases not matched to a gene; V was cut back by 5 bases and J by 9 bases. Germline V gene lookup returns CDR1 MNHEY and CDR2 SMNVEV (reference sequence). CDR3 protein: CASSKAGGHVEQFF. The CDR3, as DNA: TGTGCCAGCAGTAAAGCGGGGGGGCATGTTGAGCAGTTCTTC.

The V and J genes are TRBV11-2 and TRBJ1-4; TRBD1 might be the D (6 bases). Trimming pared 2 bases from V and 7 bases from J, leaving 14 bases between. Germline CDR1 and CDR2: SGHAT and FQNNGV. This CDR3 is built from 15 residues. The CDR3 DNA reads TGTGCCAGCAGCTTATGGACAGTAAGAGGTGAAAAACTGTTTTTT. Translation gives CASSLWTVRGEKLFF. Complete variable domain (other parts from reference TRBV11-2 and TRBJ1-4): EAGVAQSPRYKIIEKRQSVAFWCNPISGHATLYWYQQILGQGPKLLIQFQNNGVVDDSQLPKDRFSAERLKGVDSTLKIQPAKLEDSAVYLCASSLWTVRGEKLFFGSGTQLSVL.

The chain has TRBV10-3 and TRBJ2-1; TRBD1 agrees at 7 bases. The germline CDR1 and CDR2 sequences are ENHRY and SYGVKD. J lost 2 bases, V lost 6 bases, and 4 bases had no gene match. This CDR3 spans 14 amino acids. The CDR3 sequence: CAISFGTAYNEQFF. CDR3 bases: TGTGCCATCAGCTTCGGGACAGCCTACAATGAGCAGTTCTTC.

A word on this clone: At one boundary the junction diverges from the germline segment, which might be a read error. The chain couples TRBV18 to TRBJ2-1; D not resolved. The CDR3 covers 14 residues. Germline assignment: CDR1 KGHSH and CDR2 LQKENI. The CDR3 sequence: CASSPPVSYDEQFF. CDR3 bases: TGTGCCAGCTCACCACCTGTTAGCTACGATGAGCAGTTCTTC.

This clone was seen just once. J is TRBJ2-2 and V is TRBV4-3; no definite D call. CDR1 and CDR2 (germline): LGHNA, YSLEER. The germline V and J ends were trimmed by 1 base and 0 bases, with 12 bases remaining between them. The CDR3 is 17 residues long. The CDR3 is CASSQVGGETNTGELFF. CDR3 bases: TGCGCCAGCAGCCAAGTAGGCGGAGAAACGAACACCGGGGAGCTGTTTTTT.

The chain joins TRBV4-1 to TRBJ2-3; 11 bases line up with TRBD1. There are 17 residues in the CDR3. The germline V gene encodes CDR1 MGHRA and CDR2 YSYEKL. The ends lost 2 bases at V and 9 bases at J; junction bases unmatched: 13. DNA for the CDR3: TGCGCCAGCAGCCAACCTCCCCGGGACAGGGGGTTTGGGACGCAGTATTTT. Translating gives CASSQPPRDRGFGTQYF.

This clone was recorded once. The rearrangement uses TRBV29-1 and TRBJ1-2; D is possibly TRBD1 (5 bases). Germline V gives CDR1 SQVTM, CDR2 ANQGSEA. V was cut by 3 bases and J by 7 bases, with 9 bases left in between. The CDR3 spans 11 residues. The CDR3 DNA reads TGCAGCGTTGATTCAGGGTCTGGCTACACCTTC. This sequence encodes CSVDSGSGYTF. The whole variable domain, filled in from reference TRBV29-1 and TRBJ1-2, reads SAVISQKPSRDICQRGTSLTIQCQVDSQVTMMFWYRQQPGQSLTLIATANQGSEATYESGFVIDKFPISRPNLTFSTLTVSNMSPEDSSIYLCSVDSGSGYTFGSGTRLTVV.

This chain joins TRBV6-5 and TRBJ1-1, with a weak D call TRBD1 (5 bases). Germline V lookup: CDR1 MNHEY, CDR2 SVGAGI. This CDR3 has 12 amino acids. The V and J ends lost 6 bases and 6 bases respectively, with 11 bases between them. In DNA form, the CDR3 reads TGTGCCAGCAGGGACATTTCAGCTGAAGCTTTCTTT. This encodes CASRDISAEAFF.

This rearrangement joins TRBV30 to TRBJ2-3, with 12 bases matching TRBD2. From germline, CDR1 is GTSNPN and CDR2 SVGIG (reference sequence). The junction had 6 bases not matched to a gene; V was cut back by 3 bases and J by 5 bases. The CDR3 sequence is 15 residues long. The CDR3 sequence is CAWSPLAGGQDTQYF. The CDR3 nucleotides read TGTGCCTGGAGCCCCCTAGCGGGGGGGCAAGATACGCAGTATTTT.

V usage is TRBV19 and J usage is TRBJ1-2; 7 bases agree with TRBD1. Per the germline V gene, CDR1 is LNHDA and CDR2 is SQIVND (reference sequence). The CDR3 contains 17 residues. J gave up 4 bases and V 2 bases, and 13 bases lay outside the gene matches. The CDR3: CASSITPRQGSSYGYTF. The CDR3 DNA reads as TGTGCCAGTAGTATAACCCCCCGACAGGGTAGCAGCTATGGCTACACCTTC.